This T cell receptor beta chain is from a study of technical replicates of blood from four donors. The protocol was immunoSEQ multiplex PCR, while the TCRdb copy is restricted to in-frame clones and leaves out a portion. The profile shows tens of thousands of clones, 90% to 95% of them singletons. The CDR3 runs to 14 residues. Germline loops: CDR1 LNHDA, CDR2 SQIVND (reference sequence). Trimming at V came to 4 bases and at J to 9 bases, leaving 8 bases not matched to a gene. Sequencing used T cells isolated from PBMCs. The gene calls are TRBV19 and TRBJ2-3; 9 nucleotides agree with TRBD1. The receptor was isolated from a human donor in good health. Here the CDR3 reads CASSSSGQGGTQYF. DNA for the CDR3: TGTGCCAGTAGTAGTTCGGGACAGGGCGGCACGCAGTATTTT.